This entry lists 14 T cell receptor beta chains sequenced from one sample in a study of CD8 T cells in ankylosing spondylitis. Study observations and caveats: Among TCR beta sequences, a motif of 7 to 9 highly homologous variants appeared characteristic of ankylosing spondylitis blood.

The antigens for these receptors are not known. TCRdb passed the 5' RACE reads through MiXCR, listing each CDR3 protein once. The table records roughly 440,000 distinct CDR3 sequences, approximately 17% of them present only once. Sequenced input: blood, either unsorted or a sorted T cell fraction (not recorded which). These receptors all stem from a male donor with ankylosing spondylitis.

In this sample, this clonotype turned up a few times. The chain combines TRBV20-1 with TRBJ2-5; 7 nucleotides agree with TRBD1. Germline assignment: CDR1 DFQATT and CDR2 SNEGSKA (reference sequence). The CDR3 contains 14 residues. V was pared by 5 bases and J by 2 bases, with 8 bases of the junction left unmatched. In nucleotides, the CDR3 is TGCAGTGCTTTAAACGGGACAGCACAAGAGACCCAGTACTTC. Translation gives CSALNGTAQETQYF.

V and J are TRBV6-1 and TRBJ1-2; no clear D. CDR1 is MNHNS and CDR2 is SASEGT in the germline V gene. The CDR3 spans 16 residues. V lost 7 bases to trimming and J lost 0 bases, with 18 bases between them. As DNA, the CDR3 is TGTGCCAGCACGCGGGCAGTAGGCAAAGCTAACTATGGCTACACCTTC. Translating gives CASTRAVGKANYGYTF.

This clonotype was counted a few times. The chain links TRBV10-3 to TRBJ1-3; 9 bases align to TRBD1. Trimming cost V 6 bases and J 9 bases; bases outside gene matches: 12. The CDR3 covers 15 residues. Per the germline V gene, CDR1 is ENHRY and CDR2 is SYGVKD. The CDR3 region has the DNA TGTGCCATCAGCTCACGGACAGGGGAAATCGGCACCATATATTTT. Translated, it gives CAISSRTGEIGTIYF.

This clonotype was counted a single time. The rearrangement joins TRBV6-2 or TRBV6-3 to TRBJ2-7, with 9 bases identical to TRBD1. V shed 4 bases and J 9 bases; nucleotides not matched to a gene: 4. The CDR3 has 12 residues. CDR1 and CDR2 (germline): MNHEY, SVGEGT. Written as DNA, the CDR3 is TGTGCCAGCAGTTTGGACAGGGGATGGCAGTACTTC. This codes for CASSLDRGWQYF.

The CDR3 is CASSPSSQQYF. In DNA, the CDR3 is TGTGCCAGCAGCCCTTCCTCGCAGCAGTACTTC. This chain uses TRBV5-8 with TRBJ2-7; D remains unclear. CDR1 SGHTS and CDR2 YDEGEE come from the germline V gene. There are 11 residues in the CDR3. V was clipped by 4 bases and J by 8 bases, with 10 bases between them.

This clonotype was seen only a few times. The rearrangement links TRBV5-1 to TRBJ2-2; possible D gene TRBD2, 6 bases. CDR3 size: 16 residues. The V and J ends lost 4 bases and 7 bases respectively, with 20 bases between them. The germline gives CDR1 SGHRS, CDR2 YFSETQ. The chain's CDR3 is CASSAGTPGGGGELFF. CDR3 nucleotide sequence: TGCGCCAGCAGCGCCGGGACTCCCGGTGGAGGCGGGGAGCTGTTTTTT.

This clonotype turned up a few times. The chain has TRBV7-9 and TRBJ1-2; 9 bases are a match to TRBD1. CDR3 length: 15 residues. J lost 4 bases, V lost 5 bases, and 8 bases had no gene match. Germline V gives CDR1 SEHNR, CDR2 FQNEAQ (reference sequence). CDR3 region: CASSPGQGLGYGYTF. In DNA, the CDR3 is TGTGCCAGCAGCCCCGGACAGGGGTTGGGCTATGGCTACACCTTC.

Only a few counts were recorded for this clonotype. The chain uses TRBV12-3 or TRBV12-4 and TRBJ2-4; D is perhaps TRBD2 (6 bases). Between the trimmed V and J ends, which lost 7 bases and 9 bases, there was a span of 16 bases. The CDR3 contains 13 residues. The CDR3 sequence: CASTTWMGGIQYF. The CDR3 DNA sequence: TGTGCCAGCACCACGTGGATGGGGGGCATTCAGTACTTC.

The chain employs TRBV20-1 and TRBJ2-7; D is perhaps TRBD1 or TRBD2 (5 bases each). The CDR3 runs to 15 residues. V lost 5 bases and J lost 3, with 20 bases in between. Germline lookup yields CDR1 DFQATT and CDR2 SNEGSKA (reference sequence). CDR3 loop: CSALAKGRAGYEQYF. The CDR3, as DNA: TGCAGTGCTCTAGCCAAGGGCAGGGCCGGCTACGAGCAGTACTTC.

The chain combines TRBV20-1 with TRBJ1-2; no firm D call. The CDR3 is made up of 11 amino acids. The V gene lost 6 bases and the J gene lost 4 bases, with 9 bases spanning the gap. CDR1 DFQATT and CDR2 SNEGSKA come from the germline V gene (reference sequence). This CDR3 reads CSALRPYGYTF. CDR3 sequence (DNA): TGCAGTGCGCTGAGACCCTATGGCTACACCTTC.

The gene calls are TRBV7-9 and TRBJ2-2; D gene unclear. This CDR3 contains 17 residues. Germline lookup yields CDR1 SEHNR and CDR2 FQNEAQ (reference sequence). Trimming took off 3 bases at V and 0 bases at J, with 14 bases between the two ends. The CDR3 is CASSFNPLSANTGELFF. CDR3 in DNA: TGTGCCAGCAGCTTTAATCCTCTCTCTGCGAACACCGGGGAGCTGTTTTTT.

This chain joins TRBV28 and TRBJ2-3; D call uncertain. Germline assignment: CDR1 MDHEN and CDR2 SYDVKM. CDR3 length: 13 residues. V was trimmed by 2 bases and J by 2 bases, leaving 5 bases between them. Written as DNA, the CDR3 is TGTGCCAGCAGTTTACTCCCCACAGATACGCAGTATTTT. Translating gives CASSLLPTDTQYF.

The chain is built from TRBV28 and TRBJ1-1; 7 nucleotides align to TRBD1. The CDR3 loop spans 12 amino acids. V was clipped by 5 bases and J by 10 bases; unmatched bases: 7. Germline V gene lookup returns CDR1 MDHEN and CDR2 SYDVKM. In DNA form, the CDR3 reads TGTGCCAGCAGTATCGACAGGGCGAGAGCTTTCTTT. Translated, it gives CASSIDRARAFF.

The V and J genes are TRBV7-9 and TRBJ1-1; 7 nucleotides align to TRBD1. Germline lookup yields CDR1 SEHNR and CDR2 FQNEAQ (reference sequence). This CDR3 comprises 14 residues. The ends lost 6 bases at V and 0 bases at J; junction bases unmatched: 4. CDR3 region: CASRRDRVNTEAFF. The CDR3 nucleotides read TGTGCCAGCAGACGCGACAGGGTGAACACTGAAGCTTTCTTT.